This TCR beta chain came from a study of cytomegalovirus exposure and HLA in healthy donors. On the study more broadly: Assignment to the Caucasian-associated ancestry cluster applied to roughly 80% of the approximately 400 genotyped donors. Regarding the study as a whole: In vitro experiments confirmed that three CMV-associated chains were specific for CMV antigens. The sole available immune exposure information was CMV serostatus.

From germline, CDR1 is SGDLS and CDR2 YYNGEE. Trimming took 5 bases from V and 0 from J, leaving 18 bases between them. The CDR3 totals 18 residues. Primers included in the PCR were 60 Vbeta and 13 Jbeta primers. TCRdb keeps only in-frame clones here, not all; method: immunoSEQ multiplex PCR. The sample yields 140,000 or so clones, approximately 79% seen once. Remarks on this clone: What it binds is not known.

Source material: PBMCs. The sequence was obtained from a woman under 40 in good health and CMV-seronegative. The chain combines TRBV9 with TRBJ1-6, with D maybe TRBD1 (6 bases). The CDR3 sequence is CASRSGLTGFSYNSPLHF. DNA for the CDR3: TGTGCCAGCAGGTCAGGATTAACAGGGTTCTCCTATAATTCACCCCTCCACTTT.